Below are 3 T cell receptor beta chains sequenced from a single sample in a study of PD-1 blockade in classical Hodgkin lymphoma. Data came from immunoSEQ multiplex PCR; TCRdb stores just in-frame clones and leaves some out. Here the sample spans tens of thousands of clones, roughly 89% being singletons. Each patient experienced a relapse that followed autologous stem cell transplantation, and brentuximab vedotin exposure varied. This material consisted of peripheral blood mononuclear cells (PBMCs), taken before the second cycle of nivolumab. The origin of the receptors is a human donor with classical Hodgkin lymphoma.

This clone was counted only a few times. The V gene is TRBV29-1, the J gene TRBJ1-2, with D possibly TRBD1 on 5 matching bases. The CDR3 is 13 amino acids. The ends were cut back, 3 bases at V and 0 bases at J, with 8 bases in the middle. Germline values: CDR1 SQVTM, CDR2 ANQGSEA. CDR3 in DNA: TGCAGCGTTGACCAGGGACCTAACTATGGCTACACCTTC. Its protein product is CSVDQGPNYGYTF.

The rearrangement links TRBV19 to TRBJ1-1, with a weak D call TRBD1 (6 bases). Germline CDR1 LNHDA, CDR2 SQIVND (reference sequence). V lost 5 bases to trimming and J lost 0 bases, with 22 bases between them. This CDR3 is 18 amino acids long. CDR3 DNA: TGTGCCAGTAGTCTCAATCCTGGACAGATCTCCATGAACACTGAAGCTTTCTTT. This codes for CASSLNPGQISMNTEAFF.

The J gene is TRBJ2-3, the V gene TRBV9, with D possibly TRBD1 on 5 matching bases. Germline loops: CDR1 SGDLS, CDR2 YYNGEE. The CDR3 is 14 amino acids. Trimming removed 0 bases from V and 3 bases from J, with 8 bases in between. The CDR3 DNA reads TGTGCCAGCAGCGTAGCAGGGTTGACAGATACGCAGTATTTT. The encoded protein is CASSVAGLTDTQYF.